This T cell receptor (beta chain) was captured by sequencing in a study of T cell responses to AZD1222 COVID-19 vaccine. Here immunoSEQ multiplex PCR was the method, and the copy in TCRdb shows in-frame clones only, minus some. Of 90,000 to 150,000 clones detected, about 86% appear once; the ten largest clones hold roughly 18%. Points from the study as a whole: Receipt of two AZD1222 doses was followed by a rise in Spike-specific TCR breadth and depth.

Only one count was recorded for this clone. Its cognate antigen is unknown. Germline lookup yields CDR1 SGHTA and CDR2 FQGNSA. This CDR3 has 17 residues. The V and J ends lost 0 bases and 0 bases respectively, with 12 bases between them. The sample here was peripheral blood, taken 28 days after the second AZD1222 dose. The chain uses TRBV7-2 and TRBJ1-3; D gene uncertain. The clonotype comes from an adult who received the AZD1222 COVID-19 vaccine. The CDR3 sequence: CASSLATAIYSGNTIYF. The CDR3 DNA is TGTGCCAGCAGCTTAGCTACAGCTATTTACTCTGGAAACACCATATATTTT.